This T cell receptor beta chain emerged from a study of blood T cells in healthy people across ages. Study-wide points: Strong correlation existed between TCR beta diversity and naive T cell percentage.

With a J-beta primer mix and a sample-barcoded 5' primer, a second PCR ran about 7 to 12 cycles. TCRdb reprocessed the 5' RACE reads with MiXCR, giving one entry per CDR3 protein. The sample gives roughly 800,000 distinct CDR3 sequences, more than 45% of which show up once; approximately 23% is in the top ten. Per the germline V gene, CDR1 is SGHRS and CDR2 is YFSETQ. The CDR3 is 15 amino acids. With respect to this clonotype: Its antigen is not known.

The sequenced sample consisted of blood. The sequence was obtained from a man aged 25-45 years in good health. The V gene is TRBV5-1, the J gene TRBJ2-7, with D possibly being TRBD1 or TRBD2 (5 bases each). The closer fit of TRBJ2-5 to the DNA end suggests the J call may be wrong. CDR3 sequence: CASSLTGEGLETQYF. CDR3 in DNA: TGCGCCAGCAGCTTGACTGGTGAGGGGCTGGAGACCCAGTACTTC.